This record covers a single TCR beta chain. TCRdb passed the 5' RACE reads through MiXCR, listing each CDR3 protein once. The sample holds 700,000 or so distinct CDR3 sequences, 21% seen once. This sample was taken from a study of identical twins. There are 15 residues in the CDR3. V was cut by 5 bases and J by 1 base, with 17 bases left in between. In germline, CDR1 is DFQATT, CDR2 SNEGSKA (reference sequence). The same sample was also studied in work on T cells expressing NK-cell markers. That work states: Sorting of alpha-beta TCR T cells alone was achieved in several experiments with an anti-gamma-delta TCR antibody.

The sample was PBMCs. This clonotype was obtained from a woman younger than 35 in good health. The rearrangement uses TRBV20-1 and TRBJ1-2, with a tentative D call TRBD1 (5 bases). The DNA for the CDR3 is TGCAGTGCTCCCCGTGGGGGGGATCGTAACTATGGCTACACCTTC. Translation gives CSAPRGGDRNYGYTF.